One and the same sample provided the 13 T cell receptor beta chains below, sequenced in a study of radiotherapy plus CTLA-4 blockade in lung cancer. Repertoires were generated with immunoSEQ multiplex PCR, while TCRdb's copy carries only in-frame clones and drops some. Of roughly 24,000 clones listed, about 76% were seen once; the top ten hold 20% to 25%. Sequenced here: peripheral blood, sampled from a patient treated with radiotherapy plus ipilimumab. The receptor set was obtained from a human donor with non-small cell lung cancer that progressed on radiotherapy plus ipilimumab.

There are a few counts of this clone. This chain connects TRBV28 to TRBJ1-5, with D uncertain. Germline lookup yields CDR1 MDHEN and CDR2 SYDVKM. The CDR3 consists of 16 residues. Trimming removed 3 bases from V and 0 bases from J, with 12 bases in between. This chain's CDR3 is CASSFHFDDSNQPQHF. Here the CDR3 DNA reads TGTGCCAGCAGTTTCCATTTTGATGATAGCAATCAGCCCCAGCATTTT. Looking up the rest from reference TRBV28 and TRBJ1-5 gives the full variable domain: DVKVTQSSRYLVKRTGEKVFLECVQDMDHENMFWYRQDPGLGLRLIYFSYDVKMKEKGDIPEGYSVSREKKERFSLILESASTNQTSMYLCASSFHFDDSNQPQHFGDGTRLSIL.

The chain has TRBV18 and TRBJ1-2; 9 bases align to TRBD1. CDR3 length: 17 amino acids. The V gene end was trimmed by 3 bases and the J gene end by 1 base; junction bases not matched to a gene: 9. The germline V gene encodes CDR1 KGHSH and CDR2 LQKENI. Written as DNA, the CDR3 is TGTGCCAGCTCACCGGAGCCGGGACAGGGCGTTAACTATGGCTACACCTTC. Its protein product is CASSPEPGQGVNYGYTF.

A few counts support this clone. The chain carries TRBV19 and TRBJ1-5, with no clear D. Trimming cost V 6 bases and J 8 bases, with 14 bases left between them. There are 13 residues in the CDR3. Germline lookup yields CDR1 LNHDA and CDR2 SQIVND (reference sequence). CDR3 bases: TGTGCCAGTAGCTCCCGGAGTGCCGAGCCCCAGCATTTT. As protein: CASSSRSAEPQHF.

This chain uses TRBV9 with TRBJ2-7; D is unresolved. The V gene's germline CDR1 is SGDLS and CDR2 YYNGEE. Between the trimmed V and J ends, which lost 4 bases and 0 bases, there was a span of 8 bases. The CDR3 totals 13 residues. CDR3 sequence reads: CASSPGGSYEQYF. CDR3 DNA sequence: TGTGCCAGCAGCCCCGGCGGCTCCTACGAGCAGTACTTC.

This sequence joins TRBV6-1 and TRBJ1-1; D is undetermined. The length of the CDR3 is 12 residues. Germline V gene data show CDR1 as MNHNS and CDR2 as SASEGT. Trimming removed 6 bases at V and 11 bases at J, with 16 bases between. The CDR3 region has the DNA TGTGCCAGCAGATACGGCAGCTCGGGGGCTTTCTTT. Protein product: CASRYGSSGAFF.

This chain links TRBV5-1 with TRBJ1-1; D ambiguous. V lost 3 bases, J lost 0 bases, and 9 bases lay in between. In germline, CDR1 is SGHRS, CDR2 YFSETQ. The CDR3 sequence is 14 residues long. CDR3 loop: CASSSDGLNTEAFF. The CDR3 DNA reads TGCGCCAGCAGCTCGGACGGATTGAACACTGAAGCTTTCTTT.

The chain links TRBV5-3 to TRBJ1-4, with D perhaps TRBD1 (5 bases). TRBV5-3 is placed among ORFs of uncertain function. The V end lost 1 base, the J end lost 8 bases, and 15 bases lay between the germline ends. The CDR3 extends over 15 amino acids. CDR3 region: CARSLCRDRQEKLFF. Written as DNA, the CDR3 is TGTGCCAGAAGCTTGTGTCGAGACAGACAAGAAAAACTGTTTTTT.

This clone showed up just a few times. The J gene is TRBJ2-5, the V gene TRBV21-1; the table's TRBD1 call for D was not verified on the DNA. TRBV21-1 is classified as a pseudogene. The CDR3 has 15 amino acids. The CDR3 region is CASSKRTLEQETQYF. The CDR3 nucleotides read TGTGCCAGCAGCAAACGGACACTGGAACAAGAGACCCAGTACTTC.

The V call is TRBV6-6, the J call TRBJ2-2; D may be TRBD2 (5 bases). The CDR3 has 15 residues. V was pared by 6 bases and J by 3 bases, with 14 bases between. CDR1 and CDR2 (germline): MNHNY, SVGAGI (reference sequence). DNA of the CDR3: TGTGCCAGCAGACCCCGGGAAGCCCACACCGGGGAGCTGTTTTTT. Its protein product is CASRPREAHTGELFF.

The chain employs TRBV6-1 and TRBJ1-1; D uncertain. Trimming took 0 bases from V and 7 from J, leaving 9 bases between them. Looked up from germline, CDR1 is MNHNS and CDR2 is SASEGT. The length of the CDR3 is 13 residues. The CDR3, as DNA: TGTGCCAGCAGTGAAGCGAGCCAATATGAAGCTTTCTTT. This encodes CASSEASQYEAFF.

V and J are TRBV9 and TRBJ2-1, with 7 bases lining up with TRBD2. The V segment lost 3 bases and the J segment 8 bases; nucleotides outside the gene matches: 14. Germline V gives CDR1 SGDLS, CDR2 YYNGEE. This CDR3 has 16 residues. CDR3 residues: CASSAQYGGDGHEQFF. The CDR3 coding sequence is TGTGCCAGCAGCGCCCAATATGGGGGGGACGGGCATGAGCAGTTCTTC.

J is TRBJ2-5 and V is TRBV28; 12 bases fit TRBD2. The CDR3 runs to 16 residues. The V gene end was trimmed by 5 bases and the J gene end by 1 base; junction bases not matched to a gene: 5. Germline lookup yields CDR1 MDHEN and CDR2 SYDVKM. The CDR3: CASSPWTSGAQETQYF. The CDR3 nucleotides read TGTGCCAGCAGTCCCTGGACTAGCGGGGCCCAAGAGACCCAGTACTTC.

The V and J genes are TRBV28 and TRBJ1-1; D is ambiguous. The CDR3 extends over 13 amino acids. Germline V gives CDR1 MDHEN, CDR2 SYDVKM. The V end lost 2 bases, the J end lost 1 base, and 5 bases lay between the germline ends. The CDR3 coding sequence is TGTGCCAGCAGTTTAATCGGGAACACTGAAGCTTTCTTT. Translating gives CASSLIGNTEAFF.